This T cell receptor beta chain was sequenced for a study of blood T cell repertoires in COVID-19. In the study overall: Acute and convalescent COVID-19 samples came from the United States, Italy and Spain.

Germline assignment: CDR1 SGHTA and CDR2 FQGNSA. After removal of 5 bases from V and 7 bases from J, the junction contained 11 bases not matched to a gene. CDR3 length: 16 amino acids. Repertoires were generated with immunoSEQ multiplex PCR, while TCRdb's copy carries only in-frame clones and drops some. The sample has approximately 93,000 clones, more than 75% seen once; the top ten hold roughly 1.2%. This clone appeared once. The TCR was taken from a human donor in a cohort sampled during active COVID-19. V and J are TRBV7-2 and TRBJ2-2, with 9 bases that match TRBD2. Specimen: peripheral blood. CDR3 DNA sequence: TGTGCCAGCAGCCAACTCAGCGGAGCGGGGGGCGGGGAGCTGTTTTTT. As protein: CASSQLSGAGGGELFF.